A selection of T cell receptor beta chains follows, all from one sample in a study of cytomegalovirus exposure and HLA in healthy donors. The assay was immunoSEQ multiplex PCR, and TCRdb's table has in-frame clones only and misses some. This sample yields about 160,000 clones, of which around 77% are seen a single time; about 1.3% belongs to the top ten. The sample consisted of PBMCs. These receptors came from a woman aged 25 to 45 in good health and CMV-seronegative. Both conserved end residues are part of each CDR3. The order of the fields is clone size, J gene, V gene, D gene, CDR3 protein, CDR3 DNA. D genes are given only for firm matches. A row's size may be missing; if present it is once, few, many or a size class.

clone_size: .; j_call: TRBJ1-1; v_call: TRBV6-5; d_call: TRBD1; cdr3_aa: CASISTGRTPGAFF; cdr3_nt: TGTGCCAGCATTTCGACAGGGCGAACCCCCGGGGCTTTCTTT
clone_size: .; j_call: TRBJ1-6; v_call: TRBV7-8; d_call: .; cdr3_aa: CASSLVVSVNSPLHF; cdr3_nt: TGTGCCAGCAGCTTAGTGGTCAGTGTTAATTCACCCCTCCACTTT
clone_size: .; j_call: TRBJ1-2; v_call: TRBV2; d_call: .; cdr3_aa: CASSERYYGYTF; cdr3_nt: TGTGCCAGCAGTGAGCGTTACTATGGCTACACCTTC
clone_size: once; j_call: TRBJ2-5; v_call: TRBV5-1; d_call: TRBD1; cdr3_aa: CASSLEGAGETQYF; cdr3_nt: TGCGCCAGCAGCTTGGAGGGGGCAGGGGAGACCCAGTACTTC
clone_size: .; j_call: TRBJ2-1; v_call: TRBV25-1; d_call: .; cdr3_aa: CAISSGGSVSYNEQFF; cdr3_nt: TGTGCCATTTCCTCCGGAGGTTCAGTGTCCTACAATGAGCAGTTCTTC
clone_size: .; j_call: TRBJ1-1; v_call: TRBV19; d_call: .; cdr3_aa: CASSRRGAHTEAFF; cdr3_nt: TGTGCCAGTAGTCGCCGGGGGGCACACACTGAAGCTTTCTTT
clone_size: .; j_call: TRBJ2-7; v_call: TRBV7-9; d_call: .; cdr3_aa: CASSLGQGTYEQYF; cdr3_nt: TGTGCCAGCAGCTTAGGGCAGGGGACCTACGAGCAGTACTTC
clone_size: .; j_call: TRBJ1-6; v_call: TRBV27; d_call: .; cdr3_aa: CASGRQPNSPLHF; cdr3_nt: TGTGCCAGTGGACGACAGCCTAATTCACCCCTCCACTTT
clone_size: few; j_call: TRBJ2-1; v_call: TRBV5-1; d_call: TRBD1; cdr3_aa: CASSPDRGNEQFF; cdr3_nt: TGCGCCAGCAGCCCCGACAGGGGCAATGAGCAGTTCTTC
clone_size: .; j_call: TRBJ2-7; v_call: TRBV13; d_call: TRBD1; cdr3_aa: CASSRRDRNSYEQYF; cdr3_nt: TGTGCCAGCAGCCGCCGGGACAGGAACTCCTACGAGCAGTACTTC
clone_size: .; j_call: TRBJ2-7; v_call: TRBV5-1; d_call: TRBD2; cdr3_aa: CASSSPPGLAGAYEQYF; cdr3_nt: TGCGCCAGCAGCTCACCCCCGGGACTAGCGGGAGCCTACGAGCAGTACTTC
clone_size: .; j_call: TRBJ2-2; v_call: TRBV11-3; d_call: .; cdr3_aa: CASSRQGAANTGELFF; cdr3_nt: TGTGCCAGCAGCCGCCAAGGAGCAGCGAACACCGGGGAGCTGTTTTTT
clone_size: .; j_call: TRBJ1-6; v_call: TRBV5-1; d_call: TRBD1; cdr3_aa: CASSLQGQENSPLHF; cdr3_nt: TGCGCCAGCAGCTTGCAGGGACAGGAGAATTCACCCCTCCACTTT
clone_size: .; j_call: TRBJ2-7; v_call: TRBV27; d_call: TRBD2; cdr3_aa: CASRTSGGTYEQYF; cdr3_nt: TGTGCCAGCAGGACTAGCGGGGGAACCTACGAGCAGTACTTC
clone_size: .; j_call: TRBJ2-3; v_call: TRBV10-3; d_call: .; cdr3_aa: CAIRGQNTQYF; cdr3_nt: TGTGCCATCAGGGGGCAAAATACGCAGTATTTT
clone_size: .; j_call: TRBJ2-3; v_call: TRBV29-1; d_call: .; cdr3_aa: CSVEDPERTSTDTQYF; cdr3_nt: TGCAGCGTTGAAGATCCAGAGAGGACTAGCACAGATACGCAGTATTTT
clone_size: .; j_call: TRBJ1-1; v_call: TRBV6-1; d_call: .; cdr3_aa: CASSTGLNTEAFF; cdr3_nt: TGTGCCAGCAGTACAGGGCTGAACACTGAAGCTTTCTTT
clone_size: .; j_call: TRBJ1-4; v_call: TRBV28; d_call: .; cdr3_aa: CASSLRGWDEKLFF; cdr3_nt: TGTGCCAGCAGTTTAAGGGGCTGGGATGAAAAACTGTTTTTT
clone_size: .; j_call: TRBJ2-6; v_call: TRBV19; d_call: TRBD2; cdr3_aa: CASSRTSGGSSGANVLTF; cdr3_nt: TGTGCCAGTAGCAGGACTAGCGGGGGATCCTCTGGGGCCAACGTCCTGACTTTC
clone_size: .; j_call: TRBJ2-7; v_call: TRBV27; d_call: TRBD2; cdr3_aa: CASSLISGGTYEQYF; cdr3_nt: TGTGCCAGCAGTTTAATCAGCGGGGGAACCTACGAGCAGTACTTC
clone_size: .; j_call: TRBJ2-3; v_call: TRBV6-4; d_call: TRBD2; cdr3_aa: CASSEGLAGGPDTQYF; cdr3_nt: TGTGCCAGCAGTGAGGGGCTAGCGGGGGGGCCAGATACGCAGTATTTT
clone_size: .; j_call: TRBJ1-6; v_call: TRBV2; d_call: .; cdr3_aa: CASSVDSTSPLHF; cdr3_nt: TGTGCCAGCAGTGTCGACAGTACTTCACCCCTCCACTTT
clone_size: .; j_call: TRBJ1-2; v_call: TRBV5-5; d_call: TRBD1; cdr3_aa: CASSFNRGEGGYTF; cdr3_nt: TGTGCCAGCAGCTTCAACAGGGGGGAAGGAGGCTACACCTTC
clone_size: .; j_call: TRBJ2-1; v_call: TRBV29-1; d_call: .; cdr3_aa: CSVDQGGYEQFF; cdr3_nt: TGCAGCGTTGATCAGGGGGGATATGAGCAGTTCTTC
clone_size: few; j_call: TRBJ1-1; v_call: TRBV19; d_call: TRBD1; cdr3_aa: CASTRTGGAGTEAFF; cdr3_nt: TGTGCCAGTACCAGAACAGGGGGCGCGGGCACTGAAGCTTTCTTT
clone_size: few; j_call: TRBJ2-3; v_call: TRBV2; d_call: TRBD2; cdr3_aa: CASRKRGVTSTDTQYF; cdr3_nt: TGTGCCAGCAGGAAGCGGGGGGTTACTAGCACAGATACGCAGTATTTT
clone_size: .; j_call: TRBJ2-1; v_call: TRBV7-3; d_call: .; cdr3_aa: CASNSALGGYNEQFF; cdr3_nt: TGTGCCAGCAACTCCGCTCTTGGGGGGTACAATGAGCAGTTCTTC
clone_size: .; j_call: TRBJ2-1; v_call: TRBV4-2; d_call: TRBD1; cdr3_aa: CASSQDSTGGYNEQFF; cdr3_nt: TGTGCCAGCAGCCAAGACAGCACAGGGGGCTACAATGAGCAGTTCTTC
clone_size: .; j_call: TRBJ1-3; v_call: TRBV7-9; d_call: TRBD1; cdr3_aa: CASSSTGGNGNTIYF; cdr3_nt: TGTGCCAGCAGCTCTACAGGGGGAAATGGAAACACCATATATTTT
clone_size: .; j_call: TRBJ2-5; v_call: TRBV6-6; d_call: TRBD2; cdr3_aa: CASSYSGLAGAETQYF; cdr3_nt: TGTGCCAGCAGTTACTCGGGACTAGCGGGGGCGGAGACCCAGTACTTC
clone_size: .; j_call: TRBJ1-2; v_call: TRBV19; d_call: TRBD1; cdr3_aa: CASSKGQGVLGYGYTF; cdr3_nt: TGTGCCAGTAGTAAGGGACAGGGGGTTCTTGGCTATGGCTACACCTTC
clone_size: once; j_call: TRBJ2-7; v_call: TRBV2; d_call: .; cdr3_aa: CASSDVRGGLYEQYF; cdr3_nt: TGTGCCAGCAGTGACGTAAGGGGGGGCCTCTACGAGCAGTACTTC